Shown below are 21 T cell receptor beta chains from a single sample sequenced in a study of regulatory T cells in long-lasting Graves disease. Time point of the sample: persistent/refractory GD, antithyroid drugs over 5 years with positive TRAb. The TCR library was prepared using RNA isolated from PBMCs. Both iRepertoire HTBI primers and Arm-PCR of CDR3 regions were used to build the TCR beta libraries. Each CDR3 protein is one row after TCRdb ran MiXCR on the multiplex PCR reads. This table holds more than 300,000 distinct CDR3 sequences, 20% to 25% found once. Sequencing used peripheral blood mononuclear cells (PBMCs), obtained when the disease was refractory, from a patient treated with antithyroid drugs. The source is a woman aged 40 to 50 with Graves disease.

A few counts support this clonotype. V usage is TRBV9 and J usage is TRBJ2-5; D may correspond to TRBD1 or TRBD2 (5 bases each). Germline V lookup: CDR1 SGDLS, CDR2 YYNGEE. The CDR3 extends over 14 amino acids. Trimming pared 3 bases from V and 2 bases from J, leaving 11 bases between. The CDR3: CASSAGGLQETQYF. CDR3 DNA: TGTGCCAGCAGCGCTGGGGGATTACAAGAGACCCAGTACTTC.

The chain links TRBV11-3 to TRBJ2-1; 7 nucleotides align to TRBD2. The CDR3 is 14 residues long. J gave up 9 bases and V 1 base, and 6 bases lay outside the gene matches. CDR1 is SGHNT, CDR2 YENEEA, per germline. The CDR3 region is CASSLGGGPSEQFF. The CDR3 nucleotides read TGTGCCAGCAGCTTAGGGGGAGGGCCCTCTGAGCAGTTCTTC.

In this sample, this clonotype turned up many times. The rearrangement joins TRBV7-2 to TRBJ1-6; 9 bases are a match to TRBD1. Germline CDR1 reads SGHTA; CDR2 reads FQGNSA. The CDR3 runs 15 residues. Trimming cost V 5 bases and J 11 bases; bases outside gene matches: 10. The CDR3 spells CASSPSRDRATPLHF. DNA for the CDR3: TGTGCCAGCAGCCCGAGCCGGGACAGGGCGACACCCCTCCACTTT.

This rearrangement joins TRBV6-2 or TRBV6-3 to TRBJ2-7, with TRBD2 matching over 7 bases. CDR3 length equals 14 residues. With V trimmed by 0 bases and J by 3 bases, 2 bases remained unmatched. Germline values: CDR1 MNHEY, CDR2 SVGEGT. This CDR3 reads CASSYSGRDYEQYF. As DNA, the CDR3 is TGTGCCAGCAGTTACTCTGGGAGGGACTACGAGCAGTACTTC.

V usage is TRBV28 and J usage is TRBJ1-5, with TRBD1 matching 9 bases. After removal of 3 bases from V and 2 bases from J, the junction contained 20 bases not matched to a gene. Germline V CDR1 and CDR2: MDHEN, SYDVKM. The CDR3 length is 21 residues. This CDR3 is CASSLPPSGTGYEGGNQPQHF. The CDR3 DNA reads as TGTGCCAGCAGTTTGCCGCCGTCGGGGACAGGGTATGAGGGTGGCAATCAGCCCCAGCATTTT. The full variable domain, with the rest looked up from reference TRBV28 and TRBJ1-5, is DVKVTQSSRYLVKRTGEKVFLECVQDMDHENMFWYRQDPGLGLRLIYFSYDVKMKEKGDIPEGYSVSREKKERFSLILESASTNQTSMYLCASSLPPSGTGYEGGNQPQHFGDGTRLSIL.

This CDR3 is CAIFSGSHNEQFF. CDR3 DNA: TGTGCCATCTTTAGCGGGAGTCACAATGAGCAGTTCTTC. The rearrangement uses TRBV2 and TRBJ2-1, with TRBD2 matching over 9 bases. The germline CDR1 and CDR2 sequences are SNHLY and FYNNEI. V gave up 10 bases and J gave up 5 bases; unmatched junction bases: 6. The CDR3 is 13 amino acids.

The chain carries TRBV20-1 and TRBJ1-1; 7 bases align to TRBD1. The CDR3 spans 14 residues. Trimming cost V 5 bases and J 1 base; bases outside gene matches: 7. The germline V gene encodes CDR1 DFQATT and CDR2 SNEGSKA (reference sequence). CDR3 nucleotides: TGCAGTGCTCGCCCCAGACAGGGGAACACTGAAGCTTTCTTT. Translation gives CSARPRQGNTEAFF.

Many counts were recorded for this clonotype. J is TRBJ2-4 and V is TRBV28; D is tentatively TRBD1 or TRBD2 (5 bases each). The V and J ends lost 5 bases and 5 bases respectively, with 22 bases between them. Germline values: CDR1 MDHEN, CDR2 SYDVKM. The CDR3 has 17 amino acids. The CDR3 sequence is CASSLDHSGPQQNIQYF. The CDR3 nucleotides read TGTGCCAGCAGTCTCGATCACTCGGGACCTCAACAAAACATTCAGTACTTC.

This clonotype was detected many times. In nucleotides, the CDR3 is TGTGCCAGCAGTTTCGTGCCAGGGGAACTCGGCTACACCTTC. Encoded protein: CASSFVPGELGYTF. The chain joins TRBV12-3 or TRBV12-4 to TRBJ1-2; possible D gene TRBD1, 6 bases. The CDR3 covers 14 residues. Trimming left V 3 bases short and J 8 bases short, with 16 bases between.

The rearrangement links TRBV4-1 to TRBJ1-1, with D unresolved. This CDR3 region has 15 residues. Germline CDR1 is MGHRA and CDR2 is YSYEKL. The V end was cut by 0 bases, the J end by 8 bases, with 16 bases between. Here the CDR3 reads CASSQDTQSPTEAFF. The CDR3 DNA follows: TGCGCCAGCAGCCAAGATACGCAATCACCGACAGAAGCTTTCTTT.

This clonotype was seen many times. This chain connects TRBV20-1 to TRBJ2-7, with a weak D call TRBD1 (7 bases). Looked up from germline, CDR1 is DFQATT and CDR2 is SNEGSKA (reference sequence). Between the trimmed V and J ends, which lost 4 bases and 3 bases, there was a span of 13 bases. The CDR3 extends over 13 amino acids. In DNA form, the CDR3 reads TGCAGTGCTACCAGGGGGGTTGACTACGAGCAGTACTTC. Its translation: CSATRGVDYEQYF.

This clonotype was seen a handful of times. The chain recombines TRBV20-1 with TRBJ2-7; D may be TRBD1 or TRBD2 (5 bases each). CDR1 is DFQATT and CDR2 is SNEGSKA in the germline V gene (reference sequence). This CDR3 has 14 residues. Trimming pared 1 base from V and 3 bases from J, leaving 13 bases between. CDR3 sequence reads: CSARGNPRGYEQYF. The CDR3 DNA follows: TGCAGTGCTAGAGGGAACCCGAGGGGCTACGAGCAGTACTTC.

A few counts support this clonotype. The CDR3 spells CASSPGHFLARTKNIQYF. In DNA, the CDR3 is TGTGCCAGCAGCCCGGGACACTTCCTAGCTAGGACCAAAAACATTCAGTACTTC. V gene TRBV11-2 combines with J gene TRBJ2-4, with D tentatively TRBD1 (6 bases). Germline CDR1 SGHAT, CDR2 FQNNGV. The CDR3 sequence is 18 residues long. Trimming removed 5 bases at V and 2 bases at J, with 22 bases between.

The chain combines TRBV7-9 with TRBJ1-4, with a weak D call TRBD1 (5 bases). This CDR3 is 15 amino acids long. Between the trimmed V and J ends, which lost 3 bases and 5 bases, there was a span of 13 bases. CDR1 and CDR2 (germline): SEHNR, FQNEAQ (reference sequence). The chain's CDR3 is CASSFGRGDNEKLFF. The CDR3 bases are TGTGCCAGCAGCTTCGGCCGGGGGGACAATGAAAAACTGTTTTTT.

A few counts support this clonotype. This chain links TRBV28 with TRBJ2-1, with D perhaps TRBD1 or TRBD2 (5 bases each). Trimming took 6 bases from V and 0 from J, leaving 9 bases between them. Per the germline V gene, CDR1 is MDHEN and CDR2 is SYDVKM. There are 14 residues in the CDR3. CDR3 sequence: CASRGESSYNEQFF. In nucleotides, the CDR3 is TGTGCCAGCAGGGGGGAGAGCTCCTACAATGAGCAGTTCTTC.

This clonotype was found many times. V gene TRBV28 combines with J gene TRBJ2-5; D is possibly TRBD1 or TRBD2 (5 bases each). The V end lost 6 bases, the J end lost 5 bases, and 13 bases lay between the germline ends. Per the germline V gene, CDR1 is MDHEN and CDR2 is SYDVKM. The CDR3 is 13 amino acids. CDR3 loop: CASSLTGTETQYF. The CDR3 DNA reads as TGTGCCAGCAGCTTAACCGGGACGGAGACCCAGTACTTC.

This clonotype was seen at least ten times. The chain is built from TRBV7-2 and TRBJ2-5; 7 bases map to TRBD1. After removal of 1 base from V and 5 bases from J, the junction contained 4 bases not matched to a gene. CDR1 and CDR2 from the germline V gene are SGHTA and FQGNSA. The CDR3 spans 14 residues. CDR3 amino acids: CASSLVGGLETQYF. The CDR3 DNA is TGTGCCAGCAGCTTAGTAGGGGGCTTGGAGACCCAGTACTTC. Full variable domain (missing parts from reference TRBV7-2 and TRBJ2-5): GAGVSQSPSNKVTEKGKDVELRCDPISGHTALYWYRQSLGQGLEFLIYFQGNSAPDKSGLPSDRFSAERTGGSVSTLTIQRTQQEDSAVYLCASSLVGGLETQYFGPGTRLLVL.

The J gene is TRBJ2-7, the V gene TRBV5-1, with 12 bases that match TRBD2. Germline lookup yields CDR1 SGHRS and CDR2 YFSETQ. V lost 4 bases and J lost 3; bases outside the gene matches: 11. The CDR3 is made up of 17 amino acids. CDR3 coding DNA: TGCGCCAGCAGCAGGCTAGCGGGAGGGCCGTCCCGCTACGAGCAGTACTTC. It specifies CASSRLAGGPSRYEQYF.

The chain carries TRBV10-2 and TRBJ2-7; TRBD1 matches at 9 bases. Germline lookup yields CDR1 WSHSY and CDR2 SAAADI. The CDR3 totals 12 residues. V was clipped by 0 bases and J by 13 bases; unmatched bases: 4. In nucleotides, the CDR3 is TGCGCCAGCAGTGAGTCGGGACAGGGCGAATACTTC. Translation: CASSESGQGEYF.

The chain is built from TRBV10-3 and TRBJ1-2; unclear D gene. V lost 0 bases, J lost 8 bases, and 10 bases lay in between. The CDR3 extends over 13 amino acids. The V gene's germline CDR1 is ENHRY and CDR2 SYGVKD. Here the CDR3 DNA reads TGTGCCATCAGTGAGTCGCACGCCCGAGGCTACACCTTC. The encoded protein is CAISESHARGYTF.

This chain uses TRBV20-1 with TRBJ1-2; D is undetermined. This CDR3 spans 13 amino acids. Trimming removed 3 bases from V and 4 bases from J, with 12 bases in between. Germline CDR1 and CDR2: DFQATT and SNEGSKA (reference sequence). The CDR3 region has the DNA TGCAGTGCTAGTCAAGCGGACGTCTATGGCTACACCTTC. This encodes CSASQADVYGYTF.